The 32 T cell receptor beta chains presented below share a single source sample, sequenced in a study of STAT5B mutations in CD4+ large granular lymphocyte leukemia. Assay used: immunoSEQ multiplex PCR; TCRdb lists only in-frame clones, some missing. Of about 31,000 clones in the sample, about two thirds were seen once. Sample: CD4+ T cells from blood buffy coats. These receptors all come from a human donor in good health.

V gene TRBV5-5 combines with J gene TRBJ2-2; 10 bases line up with TRBD1. This CDR3 spans 15 amino acids. The ends lost 6 bases at V and 5 bases at J; junction bases unmatched: 7. In germline, CDR1 is SGHKS, CDR2 YYEKEE (reference sequence). CDR3 sequence (DNA): TGTGCCAGCATTCTGACAGGGGGCGGGACCGGGGAGCTGTTTTTT. As protein: CASILTGGGTGELFF.

This chain links TRBV20-1 with TRBJ2-7; no reliable D call. CDR1 and CDR2 (germline): DFQATT, SNEGSKA (reference sequence). The CDR3 covers 11 residues. CDR3 in amino acids: CSGGQADEQYF. CDR3 sequence (DNA): TGCAGCGGTGGGCAGGCGGACGAGCAGTACTTC.

This clone was seen a handful of times. The chain employs TRBV19 and TRBJ1-5; unclear D gene. The germline CDR1 and CDR2 sequences are LNHDA and SQIVND (reference sequence). V was clipped by 5 bases and J by 9 bases, with 14 bases between them. The CDR3 length is 13 residues. The CDR3 region is CASSSPGKRPQHF. The CDR3 DNA follows: TGTGCCAGTAGTTCCCCGGGAAAGAGGCCCCAGCATTTT.

The chain couples TRBV6-1 to TRBJ1-2; D is uncertain. Germline CDR1 is MNHNS and CDR2 is SASEGT. V lost 6 bases, J lost 4 bases, and 12 bases lay in between. The CDR3 spans 13 residues. CDR3 nucleotides: TGTGCCAGCAGCCCCCGCCAGTTCTATGGCTACACCTTC. This encodes CASSPRQFYGYTF.

The V and J genes are TRBV11-2 and TRBJ1-5, with TRBD1 as a possible D gene (6 bases). Trimming removed 5 bases at V and 4 bases at J, with 9 bases between. The CDR3 contains 13 residues. In germline, CDR1 is SGHAT, CDR2 FQNNGV. CDR3 protein: CASSDRLNQPQHF. The CDR3 coding sequence is TGTGCCAGCAGCGACAGGCTTAATCAGCCCCAGCATTTT. Based on the CDR3 plus reference TRBV11-2 and TRBJ1-5, the full variable domain is EAGVAQSPRYKIIEKRQSVAFWCNPISGHATLYWYQQILGQGPKLLIQFQNNGVVDDSQLPKDRFSAERLKGVDSTLKIQPAKLEDSAVYLCASSDRLNQPQHFGDGTRLSIL.

The chain couples TRBV6-6 to TRBJ1-1; D is ambiguous. V was cut by 3 bases and J by 1 base, with 6 bases left in between. CDR1 and CDR2 (germline): MNHNY, SVGAGI (reference sequence). The CDR3 runs 13 residues. CDR3 protein: CASSYDGNTEAFF. CDR3 nucleotide sequence: TGTGCCAGCAGTTATGACGGGAACACTGAAGCTTTCTTT.

This chain uses TRBV11-2 with TRBJ2-7; D not resolved. There are 16 residues in the CDR3. Trimming removed 5 bases from V and 0 bases from J, with 17 bases in between. Germline CDR1 reads SGHAT; CDR2 reads FQNNGV. The CDR3 region has the DNA TGTGCCAGCAGCCGATTTTCCAGAGGAAGCTCCTACGAGCAGTACTTC. As protein: CASSRFSRGSSYEQYF.

The CDR3 bases are TGTGCCAGCAGCTTATTTGGGGGGAGCTCCTACGAGCAGTACTTC. Translating gives CASSLFGGSSYEQYF. This chain uses TRBV7-2 with TRBJ2-7, with D perhaps TRBD2 (6 bases). This CDR3 region has 15 residues. Per germline, CDR1 SGHTA and CDR2 FQGNSA. V was trimmed by 2 bases and J by 0 bases, leaving 11 bases between them.

The chain links TRBV30 to TRBJ2-7, with 10 bases matching TRBD1. V shed 4 bases and J 4 bases; nucleotides not matched to a gene: 7. From germline, CDR1 is GTSNPN and CDR2 SVGIG (reference sequence). This CDR3 has 14 residues. In nucleotides, the CDR3 is TGTGCCTGGACCAAGACAGGGGGCCCATACGAGCAGTACTTC. This gives the protein CAWTKTGGPYEQYF.

This chain links TRBV6-6 with TRBJ1-5; D call uncertain. CDR3 length equals 12 residues. Germline V gives CDR1 MNHNY, CDR2 SVGAGI (reference sequence). V lost 4 bases, J lost 8 bases, and 9 bases lay in between. The chain's CDR3 is CASSSPDKPQHF. CDR3 in DNA: TGTGCCAGCAGTTCCCCCGATAAGCCCCAGCATTTT.

The chain uses TRBV19 and TRBJ1-3; D is ambiguous. This CDR3 comprises 14 residues. V lost 3 bases, J lost 0 bases, and 6 bases lay in between. Germline V gene data show CDR1 as LNHDA and CDR2 as SQIVND (reference sequence). The CDR3 spells CASSISDSGNTIYF. The CDR3, as DNA: TGTGCCAGTAGTATTTCCGACTCTGGAAACACCATATATTTT.

This sequence joins TRBV29-1 and TRBJ2-7; the D gene is possibly TRBD2 (6 bases). The germline V and J ends were trimmed by 4 bases and 5 bases, with 18 bases remaining between them. The V gene's germline CDR1 is SQVTM and CDR2 ANQGSEA. There are 14 residues in the CDR3. The CDR3 sequence: CSVVSFREVNEQYF. The CDR3 DNA follows: TGCAGCGTTGTTTCTTTCAGGGAGGTAAACGAGCAGTACTTC.

The rearrangement uses TRBV4-3 and TRBJ1-5, with D maybe TRBD1 (5 bases). The CDR3 has 15 residues. Trimming took 0 bases from V and 0 from J, leaving 6 bases between them. CDR1 is LGHNA, CDR2 YSLEER, per germline. CDR3 protein: CASSQERGSNQPQHF. The CDR3 coding sequence is TGCGCCAGCAGCCAAGAAAGGGGTAGCAATCAGCCCCAGCATTTT.

The rearrangement joins TRBV29-1 to TRBJ2-3; D is unclear. The CDR3 loop spans 14 amino acids. Germline V gives CDR1 SQVTM, CDR2 ANQGSEA. The V end lost 2 bases, the J end lost 7 bases, and 16 bases lay between the germline ends. CDR3 sequence (DNA): TGCAGCGTTGAAAACCGGGCCCGCTTTTATACGCAGTATTTT. Translation: CSVENRARFYTQYF.

The chain combines TRBV6-1 with TRBJ2-7; 7 bases map to TRBD1. The germline V gene has CDR1 MNHNS and CDR2 SASEGT. The CDR3 covers 12 residues. V dropped 4 bases and J dropped 4; count of bases not matched to a gene: 1. CDR3 in DNA: TGTGCCAGCAGTGCACAGGGGTACGAGCAGTACTTC. Translation: CASSAQGYEQYF.

This rearrangement joins TRBV7-3 to TRBJ2-2; TRBD1 matches at 8 bases. Trimming cost V 5 bases and J 7 bases; bases outside gene matches: 18. Germline CDR1 is SGHTA and CDR2 is FQGTGA. This CDR3 region has 18 residues. CDR3 DNA: TGTGCCAGCAGCCCCCTAACGCGGCAGGGGGCGTTGGGCGGGGAGCTGTTTTTT. Translation gives CASSPLTRQGALGGELFF.

The chain carries TRBV7-8 and TRBJ1-1; 10 bases match TRBD1. In germline, CDR1 is SGHVS, CDR2 FQNEAQ. This CDR3 has 17 amino acids. V was clipped by 5 bases and J by 4 bases; unmatched bases: 13. The CDR3 is CASSLTRQGALGTEAFF. The CDR3, as DNA: TGTGCCAGCAGCCTAACGAGACAGGGGGCGTTGGGCACTGAAGCTTTCTTT.

The V and J genes are TRBV5-4 and TRBJ2-2, with D unresolved. The length of the CDR3 is 12 residues. V lost 4 bases and J 7 bases, leaving 8 bases between the germline ends. CDR1 is SGHNT, CDR2 YYREEE, per germline (reference sequence). CDR3 coding DNA: TGTGCCAGCAGCCCCTTTGGCGGGGAGCTGTTTTTT. This gives the protein CASSPFGGELFF. Using reference TRBV5-4 and TRBJ2-2 for the parts outside the CDR3, the full variable domain is ETGVTQSPTHLIKTRGQQVTLRCSSQSGHNTVSWYQQALGQGPQFIFQYYREEENGRGNFPPRFSGLQFPNYSSELNVNALELDDSALYLCASSPFGGELFFGEGSRLTVL.

The V gene is TRBV5-1, the J gene TRBJ2-1, with no clear D. V dropped 0 bases and J dropped 3 bases, with 10 bases sitting between them. The germline V gene has CDR1 SGHRS and CDR2 YFSETQ. This CDR3 comprises 15 residues. CDR3 sequence reads: CASSLVQALYNEQFF. The CDR3 bases are TGCGCCAGCAGCTTGGTTCAGGCCCTCTACAATGAGCAGTTCTTC.

V is TRBV7-9 and J is TRBJ1-1; D gene uncertain. V lost 5 bases to trimming and J lost 1 base, with 2 bases between them. The CDR3 length is 11 residues. Germline assignment: CDR1 SEHNR and CDR2 FQNEAQ (reference sequence). The CDR3 DNA reads TGTGCCAGCAGCCAGAACACTGAAGCTTTCTTT. This encodes CASSQNTEAFF. The whole variable domain, filled in from reference TRBV7-9 and TRBJ1-1, reads DTGVSQNPRHKITKRGQNVTFRCDPISEHNRLYWYRQTLGQGPEFLTYFQNEAQLEKSRLLSDRFSAERPKGSFSTLEIQRTEQGDSAMYLCASSQNTEAFFGQGTRLTVV.

The V call is TRBV29-1, the J call TRBJ2-5; tentative D call: TRBD2 (6 bases). Trimming cost V 3 bases and J 4 bases, with 12 bases left between them. This CDR3 contains 13 residues. Germline CDR1 reads SQVTM; CDR2 reads ANQGSEA. The CDR3 DNA reads TGCAGCGTTGATGGTGGGGGACTAGAGACCCAGTACTTC. Encoded protein: CSVDGGGLETQYF.

This clone has more than one count but fewer than ten. CDR3: CASSDFPSSYEQYF. CDR3 bases: TGTGCCAGCAGTGACTTCCCTAGCTCCTACGAGCAGTACTTC. This chain links TRBV6-6 with TRBJ2-7, with unresolved D. The CDR3 is 14 amino acids. Trimming took 5 bases from V and 0 from J, leaving 11 bases between them. Germline-derived CDR1 and CDR2 are MNHNY and SVGAGI (reference sequence).

In its sample, this clone was seen once. The V and J genes are TRBV5-8 and TRBJ1-2; D not resolved. Germline CDR1 is SGHTS and CDR2 is YDEGEE. Trimming took off 6 bases at V and 13 bases at J, with 13 bases between the two ends. CDR3 length: 10 amino acids. CDR3 DNA: TGTGCCAGCACCTCTTTTCGGGTCACCTTC. As protein: CASTSFRVTF.

The rearrangement links TRBV2 to TRBJ2-5; 7 nucleotides agree with TRBD1. Germline CDR1 is SNHLY and CDR2 is FYNNEI. Losses at the gene ends were 6 bases for V and 5 bases for J; bases not matched to a gene: 15. The CDR3 has 16 residues. The CDR3 spells CASSARGTWAWETQYF. The DNA of the CDR3 is TGTGCCAGCAGCGCCAGGGGGACGTGGGCGTGGGAGACCCAGTACTTC.

This clone was picked up a small number of times. The genes are TRBV11-2 and TRBJ1-2; the D gene is possibly TRBD1 (5 bases). The germline gives CDR1 SGHAT, CDR2 FQNNGV. V lost 5 bases to trimming and J lost 3 bases, with 13 bases between them. This CDR3 comprises 14 residues. The CDR3 region has the DNA TGTGCCAGCAGCCCCCGGGGAGGGGACTATGGCTACACCTTC. As protein: CASSPRGGDYGYTF.

This rearrangement joins TRBV7-2 to TRBJ2-5; the match to TRBD2 covers 8 bases. Germline-derived CDR1 and CDR2 are SGHTA and FQGNSA. With 5 bases clipped from V and 3 bases from J, the junction kept 11 bases outside the gene matches. The CDR3 is 16 residues long. CDR3 residues: CASSQGPAGAEETQYF. The CDR3 DNA reads as TGTGCCAGCAGCCAGGGTCCAGCGGGGGCCGAAGAGACCCAGTACTTC.

The chain links TRBV2 to TRBJ1-1; 7 bases agree with TRBD1. V was pared by 4 bases and J by 10 bases, with 12 bases of the junction left unmatched. CDR1 is SNHLY and CDR2 is FYNNEI in the germline V gene. The CDR3 length is 14 residues. CDR3 loop: CASSARVPTGRAFF. DNA for the CDR3: TGTGCCAGCAGTGCCCGCGTGCCGACAGGGAGAGCTTTCTTT.

The V and J genes are TRBV25-1 and TRBJ1-2; D is unresolved. CDR1 MGHDK and CDR2 SYGVNS come from the germline V gene. The CDR3 has 14 residues. Trimming removed 3 bases at V and 4 bases at J, with 12 bases between. CDR3 region: CASSENYSPYGYTF. Here the CDR3 DNA reads TGTGCCAGCAGTGAGAACTACAGTCCCTATGGCTACACCTTC.

The V gene is TRBV2, the J gene TRBJ2-7, with 7 bases identical to TRBD1. V gave up 3 bases and J gave up 9 bases; unmatched junction bases: 14. The V gene's germline CDR1 is SNHLY and CDR2 FYNNEI. The CDR3 loop spans 15 amino acids. The CDR3 spells CASSEWGTVVIGQYF. The CDR3 DNA is TGTGCCAGCAGTGAGTGGGGGACAGTCGTGATTGGGCAGTACTTC.

The genes are TRBV5-1 and TRBJ2-5; D remains ambiguous. Germline V gene data show CDR1 as SGHRS and CDR2 as YFSETQ. This CDR3 region has 14 residues. Trimming took 4 bases from V and 0 from J, leaving 10 bases between them. The CDR3 sequence is CASSVDPNQETQYF. DNA of the CDR3: TGCGCCAGCAGCGTTGATCCCAACCAAGAGACCCAGTACTTC.

The V call is TRBV7-2, the J call TRBJ2-7; 8 nucleotides agree with TRBD1. The germline V gene has CDR1 SGHTA and CDR2 FQGNSA. The V gene end was trimmed by 4 bases and the J gene end by 2 bases; junction bases not matched to a gene: 7. CDR3 length: 15 residues. The CDR3 region is CASSYTGTGTYEQYF. The CDR3 region has the DNA TGTGCCAGCAGCTATACCGGGACAGGAACCTACGAGCAGTACTTC.

The rearrangement links TRBV27 to TRBJ1-5; possibly TRBD1 for D (5 bases). The CDR3 is made up of 15 amino acids. Per the germline V gene, CDR1 is MNHEY and CDR2 is SMNVEV (reference sequence). V lost 6 bases and J 2 bases, leaving 14 bases between the germline ends. Here the CDR3 reads CASRDSGGGNQPQHF. In nucleotides, the CDR3 is TGTGCCAGCAGAGACAGCGGGGGTGGCAATCAGCCCCAGCATTTT.